One sample yielded the 30 T cell receptor beta chains listed below, sequenced in a study of T cell responses to AZD1222 COVID-19 vaccine. Profiling relied on immunoSEQ multiplex PCR, and the TCRdb table lists in-frame clones only, not all of them. The table shows roughly 180,000 clones, with around 87% occurring only once. This sample comprised peripheral blood, obtained on day 0 of MenACWY control vaccination. The receptors stem from an adult in good health.

CDR3 nucleotides: TGTGCCAGCAGCTCTTTAGCGGGACCCTACAATGAGCAGTTCTTC. As protein: CASSSLAGPYNEQFF. The chain links TRBV7-3 to TRBJ2-1; 8 bases align to TRBD2. The germline V gene encodes CDR1 SGHTA and CDR2 FQGTGA. This CDR3 spans 15 amino acids. J gave up 2 bases and V 4 bases, and 4 bases lay outside the gene matches.

The chain has TRBV5-1 and TRBJ1-5, with TRBD1 as a possible D gene (5 bases). Germline V gives CDR1 SGHRS, CDR2 YFSETQ. Between the trimmed V and J ends, which lost 0 bases and 0 bases, there was a span of 13 bases. This CDR3 is 17 amino acids long. Here the CDR3 DNA reads TGCGCCAGCAGCTTGGGACAGAAGTTTTATAGCAATCAGCCCCAGCATTTT. It translates to CASSLGQKFYSNQPQHF.

The DNA for the CDR3 is TGTGCCAGCAACTCACCCGGGACAGGGGGCACAGATACGCAGTATTTT. Protein product: CASNSPGTGGTDTQYF. The V and J genes are TRBV5-4 and TRBJ2-3, with TRBD1 matching 10 bases. The CDR3 is 16 amino acids. Germline V lookup: CDR1 SGHNT, CDR2 YYREEE (reference sequence). V lost 6 bases to trimming and J lost 1 base; unmatched junction nucleotides: 8.

This sequence joins TRBV6-5 and TRBJ1-6, with D maybe TRBD1 (5 bases). This CDR3 region has 12 residues. The V end was cut by 7 bases, the J end by 10 bases, with 11 bases between. Germline V gene sequence: CDR1 MNHEY, CDR2 SVGAGI. For the CDR3, the DNA is TGTGCCAGCAAAGATGGGGGATCACCCCTCCACTTT. This codes for CASKDGGSPLHF.

V gene TRBV5-6 combines with J gene TRBJ2-7; 7 positions agree with TRBD1. In germline, CDR1 is SGHDT, CDR2 YYEEEE. The V and J ends lost 4 bases and 1 base, in that order; junction bases with no gene match: 5. The CDR3 sequence is 14 residues long. CDR3: CASSLQGISYEQYF. CDR3 nucleotide sequence: TGTGCCAGCAGCCTACAGGGGATATCCTACGAGCAGTACTTC.

The V and J genes are TRBV5-4 and TRBJ2-3; 8 nucleotides line up with TRBD1. CDR3 length: 13 amino acids. From germline, CDR1 is SGHNT and CDR2 YYREEE (reference sequence). J was trimmed by 7 bases and V by 2 bases; bases with no gene match: 3. CDR3 DNA: TGTGCCAGCAGCTTCGCAGGGGGCAATACGCAGTATTTT. Translated, it gives CASSFAGGNTQYF.

This sequence joins TRBV14 and TRBJ2-2; 8 nucleotides align to TRBD2. Germline CDR1 and CDR2: SGHDN and FVKESK. Losses at the gene ends were 2 bases for V and 6 bases for J; bases not matched to a gene: 11. The CDR3 runs 17 residues. Written as DNA, the CDR3 is TGTGCCAGCAGCCAATTCGCCGGGGGGGCAACGGCCGGGGAGCTGTTTTTT. It is translated as CASSQFAGGATAGELFF.

The V gene is TRBV10-3, the J gene TRBJ1-2; 7 bases map to TRBD1. The V and J ends lost 2 bases and 4 bases, in that order; junction bases with no gene match: 7. CDR3 length equals 15 residues. Germline V CDR1 and CDR2: ENHRY, SYGVKD. The CDR3 here is CAISEGGGAGYGYTF. The CDR3 DNA follows: TGTGCCATCAGTGAGGGAGGGGGCGCTGGCTATGGCTACACCTTC.

The chain recombines TRBV28 with TRBJ2-7, with 8 nucleotides matching TRBD1. The germline V gene has CDR1 MDHEN and CDR2 SYDVKM. V gave up 6 bases and J gave up 7 bases; unmatched junction bases: 8. The CDR3 spans 13 residues. Here the CDR3 DNA reads TGTGCCAGCAGCCTTAACAGGGGGTATGAGCAGTACTTC. As protein: CASSLNRGYEQYF.

This clone was seen a single time. The chain joins TRBV6-5 to TRBJ1-1, with D hard to call. The germline V gene has CDR1 MNHEY and CDR2 SVGAGI. CDR3 size: 15 residues. V lost 6 bases and J 3 bases, leaving 17 bases between the germline ends. CDR3 sequence (DNA): TGTGCCAGCAGCCCAACACCATTACAGCACACTGAAGCTTTCTTT. Translated, it gives CASSPTPLQHTEAFF.

The V call is TRBV6-1, the J call TRBJ1-6; D unresolved. CDR3 length: 12 amino acids. Trimming removed 2 bases at V and 12 bases at J, with 8 bases between. Germline values: CDR1 MNHNS, CDR2 SASEGT. This CDR3 is CASSEPQGPLHF. The CDR3 DNA is TGTGCCAGCAGTGAACCCCAAGGACCCCTCCACTTT.

The V and J genes are TRBV6-5 and TRBJ2-7; a weak D match, TRBD2 (5 bases). Trimming pared 5 bases from V and 3 bases from J, leaving 14 bases between. The CDR3 extends over 14 amino acids. In germline, CDR1 is MNHEY, CDR2 SVGAGI. CDR3 nucleotides: TGTGCCAGCAGTCATACCAGACTAAGCTACGAGCAGTACTTC. Protein sequence: CASSHTRLSYEQYF.

The rearrangement uses TRBV6-1 and TRBJ2-4, with D hard to call. The V and J ends lost 2 bases and 0 bases respectively, with 17 bases between them. Germline V lookup: CDR1 MNHNS, CDR2 SASEGT. The CDR3 runs to 18 residues. The CDR3 coding sequence is TGTGCCAGCAGTGAAAAGGCTCTCACTCAACTAGCCAAAAACATTCAGTACTTC. Protein: CASSEKALTQLAKNIQYF.

This clone was observed a handful of times. The rearrangement uses TRBV7-6 and TRBJ1-3, with D perhaps matching TRBD1 (6 bases). This CDR3 is built from 15 residues. Trimming removed 5 bases from V and 2 bases from J, with 13 bases in between. From germline, CDR1 is SGHVS and CDR2 FNYEAQ. The CDR3 sequence: CASSTGSGAGNTIYF. The CDR3, as DNA: TGTGCCAGCAGCACAGGGTCAGGGGCTGGAAACACCATATATTTT. The full variable domain, rest sourced from reference TRBV7-6 and TRBJ1-3, is GAGVSQSPRYKVTKRGQDVALRCDPISGHVSLYWYRQALGQGPEFLTYFNYEAQQDKSGLPNDRFSAERPEGSISTLTIQRTEQRDSAMYRCASSTGSGAGNTIYFGEGSWLTVV.

The rearrangement joins TRBV6-1 to TRBJ1-2; D remains unclear. V gave up 0 bases and J gave up 8 bases, with 10 bases separating them. Germline V CDR1 and CDR2: MNHNS, SASEGT. The CDR3 extends over 13 amino acids. The CDR3 DNA is TGTGCCAGCAGTGAAGCGTCCGGGAAGGGCTACACCTTC. Its translation is CASSEASGKGYTF.

The rearrangement joins TRBV5-1 to TRBJ2-6, with D perhaps assigned TRBD1 or TRBD2 (5 bases each). This CDR3 contains 15 residues. Germline V gene data show CDR1 as SGHRS and CDR2 as YFSETQ. Trimming cost V 3 bases and J 2 bases, with 9 bases left between them. The CDR3, as DNA: TGCGCCAGCAGCTCGTCGGGACCTGGGGCCAACGTCCTGACTTTC. It translates to CASSSSGPGANVLTF.

This rearrangement joins TRBV6-2 or TRBV6-3 to TRBJ2-5; the D is unclear. Germline CDR1 reads MNHEY; CDR2 reads SVGEGT. V was cut by 0 bases and J by 10 bases, with 21 bases left in between. The CDR3 loop spans 16 amino acids. The DNA of the CDR3 is TGTGCCAGCAGTTACTCGATCCAGAACCCCGTGTTGGACCAGTACTTC. This sequence encodes CASSYSIQNPVLDQYF.

This clone was seen a single time. The gene calls are TRBV11-1 and TRBJ2-7; D might be TRBD2 (6 bases). CDR3 length: 13 residues. Germline V gene data show CDR1 as SGHAT and CDR2 as FQDESV (reference sequence). Trimming left V 2 bases short and J 6 bases short, with 11 bases between. The CDR3 spells CASSLRHGGEQYF. The CDR3 DNA reads TGTGCCAGCAGCTTACGGCACGGGGGCGAGCAGTACTTC.

The gene calls are TRBV5-1 and TRBJ2-7; tentative D call: TRBD1 (6 bases). The length of the CDR3 is 15 residues. CDR1 is SGHRS, CDR2 YFSETQ, per germline. Trimming shortened V by 0 bases and J by 2 bases, and 12 bases separated the two germline ends. CDR3 protein: CASSLAGQRTYEQYF. CDR3 nucleotides: TGCGCCAGCAGCTTGGCCGGACAGAGGACCTACGAGCAGTACTTC.

The J gene is TRBJ2-2, the V gene TRBV30, with D perhaps matching TRBD1 (6 bases). The V and J ends lost 0 bases and 4 bases respectively, with 9 bases between them. This CDR3 has 14 residues. CDR1 and CDR2 (germline): GTSNPN, SVGIG (reference sequence). The CDR3 nucleotides are TGTGCCTGGAGTGTGGAACAGGGCACCGGGGAGCTGTTTTTT. Translated: CAWSVEQGTGELFF.

V gene TRBV5-1 combines with J gene TRBJ2-1; tentatively, D is TRBD2 (6 bases). V lost 0 bases and J 4 bases, leaving 11 bases between the germline ends. CDR1 and CDR2 (germline): SGHRS, YFSETQ. The CDR3 runs to 15 residues. The CDR3: CASSLGGVAYNEQFF. For the CDR3, the DNA is TGCGCCAGCAGCTTGGGCGGGGTTGCGTACAATGAGCAGTTCTTC. Filled out from reference TRBV5-1 and TRBJ2-1, the complete variable domain reads KAGVTQTPRYLIKTRGQQVTLSCSPISGHRSVSWYQQTPGQGLQFLFEYFSETQRNKGNFPGRFSGRQFSNSRSEMNVSTLELGDSALYLCASSLGGVAYNEQFFGPGTRLTVL.

The rearrangement links TRBV7-9 to TRBJ1-1, with D unclear. Trimming removed 2 bases from V and 0 bases from J, with 7 bases in between. The CDR3 has 14 amino acids. CDR1 is SEHNR and CDR2 is FQNEAQ in the germline V gene (reference sequence). The CDR3 DNA reads TGTGCCAGCAGCTTAAAAGGCATGAACACTGAAGCTTTCTTT. Translating it yields CASSLKGMNTEAFF.

The chain recombines TRBV3-1 (or the pseudogene TRBV3-2) with TRBJ2-7, with TRBD2 matching over 7 bases. Trimming removed 7 bases from V and 1 base from J; junction bases left unmatched: 10. Germline V gene data show CDR1 as LGHDT and CDR2 as YNNKEL (reference sequence). CDR3 size: 15 residues. The CDR3 coding sequence is TGTGCCAGCACTAGGGGAGGGTCCGGGTCCTACGAGCAGTACTTC. Translation: CASTRGGSGSYEQYF.

The chain has TRBV5-6 and TRBJ2-2; either TRBD1 or TRBD2 may fit D (5 bases each). Germline V lookup: CDR1 SGHDT, CDR2 YYEEEE. V was cut by 4 bases and J by 2 bases, with 9 bases left in between. The CDR3 has 14 amino acids. Here the CDR3 reads CASSPGTNTGELFF. CDR3 DNA sequence: TGTGCCAGCAGCCCGGGGACCAACACCGGGGAGCTGTTTTTT.

The genes are TRBV6-2 or TRBV6-3 and TRBJ1-3; no firm D call. The CDR3 spans 11 residues. Germline V gene lookup returns CDR1 MNHEY and CDR2 SVGEGT. V was shortened by 2 bases and J by 4 bases, with 0 bases between the two germline ends. The CDR3 spells CASSYGNTIYF. CDR3 nucleotides: TGTGCCAGCAGTTACGGAAACACCATATATTTT.

The CDR3 region is CATGQGGDEQFF. CDR3 coding DNA: TGTGCCACTGGACAGGGGGGCGATGAGCAGTTCTTC. The rearrangement uses TRBV24-1 and TRBJ2-1; the match to TRBD1 covers 10 bases. J lost 8 bases, V lost 10 bases, and 4 bases had no gene match. This CDR3 is 12 amino acids long. CDR1 and CDR2 from the germline V gene are KGHDR and SFDVKD.

For the CDR3, the DNA is TGTGCCAGCAACGCACAGTACAATCAGCCCCAGCATTTT. It is translated as CASNAQYNQPQHF. The V gene is TRBV6-5, the J gene TRBJ1-5; D not certain. V was shortened by 7 bases and J by 3 bases, with 10 bases between the two germline ends. Germline V gene lookup returns CDR1 MNHEY and CDR2 SVGAGI. CDR3 length equals 13 residues.

The CDR3 loop reads CAIRTGQQETQYF. In DNA, the CDR3 is TGTGCCATCAGAACGGGACAGCAAGAGACCCAGTACTTC. The rearrangement uses TRBV10-3 and TRBJ2-5; 7 nucleotides line up with TRBD1. Trimming at V came to 6 bases and at J to 2 bases, leaving 3 bases not matched to a gene. This CDR3 is 13 amino acids long. Germline lookup yields CDR1 ENHRY and CDR2 SYGVKD.

The gene calls are TRBV18 and TRBJ1-2; weak D call: TRBD1 (5 bases). The germline V and J ends were trimmed by 6 bases and 8 bases, with 16 bases remaining between them. CDR3 length equals 13 residues. CDR1 KGHSH and CDR2 LQKENI come from the germline V gene. The CDR3 nucleotides read TGTGCCAGCTCCCCCAAGGCAGGGAACGGCTACACCTTC. It encodes CASSPKAGNGYTF.

The chain links TRBV10-3 to TRBJ1-3, with D perhaps matching TRBD1 (5 bases). This CDR3 is 14 amino acids long. Trimming took off 3 bases at V and 8 bases at J, with 14 bases between the two ends. Germline CDR1 is ENHRY and CDR2 is SYGVKD. The chain's CDR3 is CAISERGVGDTIYF. DNA of the CDR3: TGTGCCATCAGTGAAAGAGGGGTAGGGGACACCATATATTTT.